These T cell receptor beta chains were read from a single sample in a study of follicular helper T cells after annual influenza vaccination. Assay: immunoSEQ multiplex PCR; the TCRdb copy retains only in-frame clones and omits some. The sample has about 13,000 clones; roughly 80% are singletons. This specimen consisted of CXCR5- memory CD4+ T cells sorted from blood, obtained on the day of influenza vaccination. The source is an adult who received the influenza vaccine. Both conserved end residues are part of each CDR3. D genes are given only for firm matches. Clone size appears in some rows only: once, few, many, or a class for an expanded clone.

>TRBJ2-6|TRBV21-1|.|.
TGTGCCAGCAGCAAAGCGGCGGGGGTGGTCTCTGGGGCCAACGTCCTGACTTTC
CASSKAAGVVSGANVLTF
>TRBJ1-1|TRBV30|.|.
TGTGCCTGGAGTGCGGGGGTAGACGCTTTCTTT
CAWSAGVDAFF
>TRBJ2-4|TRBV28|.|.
TGTGCCAGCCTCGGGGGTGCCGGGTGGGCCAAAAACATTCAGTACTTC
CASLGGAGWAKNIQYF
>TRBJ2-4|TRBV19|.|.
TGTGCCAGTATCCCCACCGGAGCCAAAAACATTCAGTACTTC
CASIPTGAKNIQYF
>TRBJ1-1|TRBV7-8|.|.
TGTGCCAGCAGCCCGTCGGCGAGGTACACTGAAGCTTTCTTT
CASSPSARYTEAFF
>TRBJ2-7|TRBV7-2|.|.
TGTGCCAGCAGTTATGGGGGGGCTCGGTACGAGCAGTACTTC
CASSYGGARYEQYF
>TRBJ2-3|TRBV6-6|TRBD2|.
TGTGCCAGCAGTTACACGGGGGGGCTGGATACGCAGTATTTT
CASSYTGGLDTQYF
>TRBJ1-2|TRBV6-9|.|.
TGTGCCAGCAGTTACGGACTGGGTTATGGCTACACCTTC
CASSYGLGYGYTF
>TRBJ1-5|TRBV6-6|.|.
TGTGCCAGCAGTTACGGGCAGGGTACCTCAGCTCAGCCCCAGCATTTT
CASSYGQGTSAQPQHF
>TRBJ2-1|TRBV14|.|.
TGTGCCAGCAGCCAAATTCCCGAATACAATGAGCAGTTCTTC
CASSQIPEYNEQFF
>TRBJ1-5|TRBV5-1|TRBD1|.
TGCGCCAGCAGCTTGCTTCCAGGGGGCAAGCAGCCCCAGCATTTT
CASSLLPGGKQPQHF
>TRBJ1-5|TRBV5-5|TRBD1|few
TGTGCCAGCAGCACGTGGGACAGACCCTATAGCAATCAGCCCCAGCATTTT
CASSTWDRPYSNQPQHF
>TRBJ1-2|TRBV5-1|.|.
TGCGCCAGCAGCGTACCATATAGCGGCTACACCTTC
CASSVPYSGYTF
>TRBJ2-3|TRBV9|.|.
TGTGCCAGCAGCTCCTGGGATACGCAGTATTTT
CASSSWDTQYF
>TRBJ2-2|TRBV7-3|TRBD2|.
TGTGCCAGCAGCCCGGGGGGGAGGAACACCGGGGAGCTGTTTTTT
CASSPGGRNTGELFF
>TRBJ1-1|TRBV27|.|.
TGTGCCAGCAGTTTATTGGGAGGCACTGAAGCTTTCTTT
CASSLLGGTEAFF
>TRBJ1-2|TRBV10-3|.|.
TGTGCCATCAGTGAGTCTGCGGGCTTTAGGAGGGGCTACACCTTC
CAISESAGFRRGYTF
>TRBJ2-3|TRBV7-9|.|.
TGTGCCAGCATCACGAACAGGGATACAGATACGCAGTATTTT
CASITNRDTDTQYF
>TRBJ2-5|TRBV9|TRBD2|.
TGTGCCAGCAGCGTCGCCTCTTCGGGGGTAGCGGGACAAGAGACCCAGTACTTC
CASSVASSGVAGQETQYF
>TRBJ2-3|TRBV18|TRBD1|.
TGTGCCAGCTCACGGGGGACAGGGGCAGATACGCAGTATTTT
CASSRGTGADTQYF
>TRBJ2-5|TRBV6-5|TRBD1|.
TGTGCCAGCAGTTTGCAGGGGGCGCGGGAGACCCAGTACTTC
CASSLQGARETQYF
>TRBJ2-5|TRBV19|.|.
TGTGCCAGTAGGGGCGGGGAGACCCAGTACTTC
CASRGGETQYF
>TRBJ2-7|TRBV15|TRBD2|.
TGTGCCACCAGCAGCTGGCGGGGGGCGTCCTACGAGCAGTACTTC
CATSSWRGASYEQYF
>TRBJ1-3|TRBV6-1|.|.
TGTGCCAGCAGACAACTCGCATACTCTGGAAACACCATATATTTT
CASRQLAYSGNTIYF
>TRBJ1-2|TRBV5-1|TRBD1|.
TGCGCCAGCAGCTCAGGACAGGGGGTAGTGGGCTACACCTTC
CASSSGQGVVGYTF
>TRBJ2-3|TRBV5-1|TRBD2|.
TGCGCCAGCAGCTTTAGCGGGGGGTCCGCAGATACGCAGTATTTT
CASSFSGGSADTQYF
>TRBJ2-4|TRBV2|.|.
TGTGCCAGCAGGGTCGACCAGGAATCTCCGTACTTC
CASRVDQESPYF
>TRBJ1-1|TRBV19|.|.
TGTGCCAGTAGTTCCCCAGACAGGACTTCTGAAGCTTTCTTT
CASSSPDRTSEAFF
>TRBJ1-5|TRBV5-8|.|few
TGTGCCAGCAGCTTACAGGGACCCAATCAGCCCCAGCATTTT
CASSLQGPNQPQHF
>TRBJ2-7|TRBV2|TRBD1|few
TGTGCCAGCAGCAGGGACAGCAACTACGAGCAGTACTTC
CASSRDSNYEQYF
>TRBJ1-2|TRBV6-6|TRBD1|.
TGTGCCAGCAGTTCCGGACAGGGGTATGGCTACACCTTC
CASSSGQGYGYTF
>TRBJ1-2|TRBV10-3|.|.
TGTGCCATCAGTGAAGGGCAGGGGTATGGCTACACCTTC
CAISEGQGYGYTF
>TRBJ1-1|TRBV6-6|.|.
TGTGCCAGCAGTATCCTGGGGAACACTGAAGCTTTCTTT
CASSILGNTEAFF
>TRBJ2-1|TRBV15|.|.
TGTGCCACCAGCAGAGATCGGGCTCAGAATGAGCAGTTCTTC
CATSRDRAQNEQFF
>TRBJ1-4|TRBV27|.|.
TGTGCCAGCAGTTTTACCAGGACGGCTACAACTAATGAAAAACTGTTTTTT
CASSFTRTATTNEKLFF
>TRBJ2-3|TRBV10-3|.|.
TGTGCCATCAGTGATATGGCAGGGGGGAGCACAGATACGCAGTATTTT
CAISDMAGGSTDTQYF
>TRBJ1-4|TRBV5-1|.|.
TGCGCCAGCAGCCCTTACAGGGACGGTGAAAAACTGTTTTTT
CASSPYRDGEKLFF
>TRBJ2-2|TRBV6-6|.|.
TGTGCCAGCAGTTACAGGGCAGTCGGGGAGCTGTTTTTT
CASSYRAVGELFF
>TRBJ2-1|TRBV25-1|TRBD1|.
TGTGCCAGCCGAGACAGGGGGAGTGAGCAGTTCTTC
CASRDRGSEQFF
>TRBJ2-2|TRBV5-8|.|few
TGTGCCAGCAATCTATTGTATGGTGGGGTGAACACCGGGGAGCTGTTTTTT
CASNLLYGGVNTGELFF
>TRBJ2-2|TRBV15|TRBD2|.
TGTGCCACCAGCAGAGGGGGGACTAGTCCCGGGGAGCTGTTTTTT
CATSRGGTSPGELFF
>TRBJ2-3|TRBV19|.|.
TGTGCCAGTAGTCCTCTAAGGGAGCGGTTCACAGATACGCAGTATTTT
CASSPLRERFTDTQYF
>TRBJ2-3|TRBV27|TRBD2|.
TGTGCCAGCAGTTCCCGGGGGGGTTTCGCTAGCACAGATACGCAGTATTTT
CASSSRGGFASTDTQYF
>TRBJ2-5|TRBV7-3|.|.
TGTGCCAGCAGCGTACGGGTCCAAGAGACCCAGTACTTC
CASSVRVQETQYF
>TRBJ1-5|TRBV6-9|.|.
TGTGCCAGCAGCAATAGCAATCAGCCCCAGCATTTT
CASSNSNQPQHF
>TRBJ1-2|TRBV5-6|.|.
TGTGCCAGCAGTGTGGGACGGAACTATGGCTACACCTTC
CASSVGRNYGYTF
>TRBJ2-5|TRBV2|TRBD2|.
TGTGCCAGCAGATCCTCTAGCGGGGGGGCGGGGAGAGAGACCCAGTACTTC
CASRSSSGGAGRETQYF
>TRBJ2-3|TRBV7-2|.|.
TGTGCCAGCAGCCCCGGGGACAGCACAGATACGCAGTATTTT
CASSPGDSTDTQYF
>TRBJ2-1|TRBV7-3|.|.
TGTGCCAGCAGCTCCCAGGGCGTGGGTGAGCAGTTCTTC
CASSSQGVGEQFF
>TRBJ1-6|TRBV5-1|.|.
TGCGCCAGCAGCTTGGCGGGGGGCGGTAATTCACCCCTCCACTTT
CASSLAGGGNSPLHF
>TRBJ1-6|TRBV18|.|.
TGTGCCAGCTCACCGGACGGGGGGTATAATTCACCCCTCCACTTT
CASSPDGGYNSPLHF